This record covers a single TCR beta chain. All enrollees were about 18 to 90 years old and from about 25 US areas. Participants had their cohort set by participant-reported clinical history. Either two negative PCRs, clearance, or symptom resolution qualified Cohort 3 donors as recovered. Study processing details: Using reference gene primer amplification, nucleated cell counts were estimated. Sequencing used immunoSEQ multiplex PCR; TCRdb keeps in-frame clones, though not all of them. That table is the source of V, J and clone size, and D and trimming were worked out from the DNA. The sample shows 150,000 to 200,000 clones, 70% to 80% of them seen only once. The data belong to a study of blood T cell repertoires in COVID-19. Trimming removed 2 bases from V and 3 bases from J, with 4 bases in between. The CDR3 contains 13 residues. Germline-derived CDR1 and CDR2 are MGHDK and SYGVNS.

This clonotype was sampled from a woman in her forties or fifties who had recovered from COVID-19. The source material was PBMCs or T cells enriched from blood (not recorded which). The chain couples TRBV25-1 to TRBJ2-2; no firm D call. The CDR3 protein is CASSERDTGELFF. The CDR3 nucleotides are TGTGCCAGCAGTGAACGGGACACCGGGGAGCTGTTTTTT.